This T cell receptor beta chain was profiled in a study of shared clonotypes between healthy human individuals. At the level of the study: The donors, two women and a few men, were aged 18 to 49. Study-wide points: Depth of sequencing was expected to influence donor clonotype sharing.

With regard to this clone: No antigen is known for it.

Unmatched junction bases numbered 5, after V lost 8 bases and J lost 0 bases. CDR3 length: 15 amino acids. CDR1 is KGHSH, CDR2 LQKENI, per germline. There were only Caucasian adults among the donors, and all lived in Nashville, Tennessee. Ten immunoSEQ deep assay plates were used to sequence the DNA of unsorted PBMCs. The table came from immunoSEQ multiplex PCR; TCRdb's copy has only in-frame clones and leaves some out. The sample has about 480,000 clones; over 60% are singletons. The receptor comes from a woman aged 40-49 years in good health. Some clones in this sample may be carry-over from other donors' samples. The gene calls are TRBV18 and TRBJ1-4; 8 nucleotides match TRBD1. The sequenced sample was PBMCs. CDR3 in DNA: TGTGCCAGCAACGGACAGGGCCCAACTAATGAAAAACTGTTTTTT. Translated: CASNGQGPTNEKLFF.